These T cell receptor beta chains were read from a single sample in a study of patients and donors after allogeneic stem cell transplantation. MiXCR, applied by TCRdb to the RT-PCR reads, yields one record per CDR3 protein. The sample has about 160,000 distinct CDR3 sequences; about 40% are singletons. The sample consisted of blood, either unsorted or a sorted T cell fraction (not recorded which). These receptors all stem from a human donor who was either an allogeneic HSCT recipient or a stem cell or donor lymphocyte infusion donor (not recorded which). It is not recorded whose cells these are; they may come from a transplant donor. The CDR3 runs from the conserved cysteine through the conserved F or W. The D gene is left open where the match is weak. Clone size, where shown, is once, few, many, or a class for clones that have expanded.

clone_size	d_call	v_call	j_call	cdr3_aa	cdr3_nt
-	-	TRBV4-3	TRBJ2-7	CASSRNPGAPYEQYF	TGCGCCAGCAGCCGCAATCCGGGGGCCCCCTACGAGCAGTACTTC
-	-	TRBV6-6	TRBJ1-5	CASNGNQPQHF	TGTGCCAGCAACGGGAATCAGCCCCAGCATTTT
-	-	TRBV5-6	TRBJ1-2	CASSLGGTIREDGYTF	TGTGCCAGCAGCCTGGGAGGGACGATCCGCGAGGATGGCTACACCTTC
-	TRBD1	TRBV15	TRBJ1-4	CATSRVGTGIEKLFF	TGTGCCACCAGCAGAGTGGGGACAGGGATTGAAAAACTGTTTTTT
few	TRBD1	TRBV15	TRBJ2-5	CATSTGTGGRETQYF	TGTGCCACCAGCACCGGGACAGGGGGCAGAGAGACCCAGTACTTC
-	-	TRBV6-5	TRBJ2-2	CASSYSRGTTGELFF	TGTGCCAGCAGTTACTCGAGGGGGACCACCGGGGAGCTGTTTTTT
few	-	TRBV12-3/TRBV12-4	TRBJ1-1	CASSFVDTTEAFF	TGTGCCAGCAGTTTCGTAGACACGACCGAAGCTTTCTTT
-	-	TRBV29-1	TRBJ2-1	CSVDPTGNEQFF	TGCAGCGTTGACCCTACAGGGAATGAGCAGTTCTTC
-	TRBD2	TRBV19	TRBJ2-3	CASSGTSGTDTQYF	TGTGCCAGTAGCGGGACTAGCGGCACAGATACGCAGTATTTT
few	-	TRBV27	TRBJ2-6	CASSLSSLSGANVLTF	TGTGCCAGCAGTTTATCCTCCCTCTCTGGGGCCAACGTCCTGACTTTC
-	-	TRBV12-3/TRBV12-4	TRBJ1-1	CASSLVEHTEAFF	TGTGCCAGCAGTTTGGTGGAACACACTGAAGCTTTCTTT
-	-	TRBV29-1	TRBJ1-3	CSVKTGPGNTIYF	TGCAGCGTTAAGACGGGACCTGGAAACACCATATATTTT
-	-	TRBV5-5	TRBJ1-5	CASSPRQGTLSNQPQHF	TGTGCCAGCAGCCCCCGTCAGGGTACCCTTAGCAATCAGCCCCAGCATTTT
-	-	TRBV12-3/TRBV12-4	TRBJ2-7	CASSVRGEQYF	TGTGCCAGCAGTGTCAGGGGTGAGCAGTACTTC
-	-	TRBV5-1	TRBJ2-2	CASARGNTGELFF	TGCGCCAGCGCCCGGGGGAACACCGGGGAGCTGTTTTTT
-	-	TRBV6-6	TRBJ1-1	CASTEHSMNTEAFF	TGTGCCAGCACAGAACATTCCATGAACACTGAAGCTTTCTTT
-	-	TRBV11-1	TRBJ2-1	CASSPGDEQFF	TGTGCCAGCAGCCCCGGGGATGAGCAGTTCTTC
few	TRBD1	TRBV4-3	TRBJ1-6	CASSQVSGTGILGNSPLHF	TGCGCCAGCAGCCAAGTGTCCGGGACAGGGATTTTGGGTAATTCACCCCTCCACTTT
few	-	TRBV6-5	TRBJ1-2	CASSYRGVYGYTF	TGTGCCAGCAGTTACAGGGGGGTCTATGGCTACACCTTC
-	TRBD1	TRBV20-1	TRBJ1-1	CSAAPGQGNTEAFF	TGCAGTGCGGCCCCGGGACAGGGGAACACTGAAGCTTTCTTT
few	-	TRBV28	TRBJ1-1	CASSRGRGEAFF	TGTGCCAGCAGTCGGGGGCGGGGTGAAGCTTTCTTT
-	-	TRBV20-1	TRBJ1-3	CSARPRGQSFSGNTIYF	TGCAGTGCTAGACCTCGAGGACAGTCCTTCTCTGGAAACACCATATATTTT
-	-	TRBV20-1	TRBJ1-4	CSARSLDRQKLFF	TGCAGTGCTAGATCCTTAGACAGGCAAAAACTGTTTTTT
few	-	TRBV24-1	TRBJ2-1	CATSDPRGINEQFF	TGTGCCACCAGTGATCCCCGGGGGATCAATGAGCAGTTCTTC
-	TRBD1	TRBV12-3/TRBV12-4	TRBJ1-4	CASSFDRQGVGEKLFF	TGTGCCAGCAGTTTCGACCGACAGGGGGTGGGAGAAAAACTGTTTTTT
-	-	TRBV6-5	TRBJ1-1	CASSYSSSRTEAFF	TGTGCCAGCAGTTACTCGAGCAGTAGGACTGAAGCTTTCTTT
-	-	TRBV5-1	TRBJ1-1	CASSLSGKWSTEAFF	TGCGCCAGCAGCTTGTCTGGCAAGTGGAGCACTGAAGCTTTCTTT
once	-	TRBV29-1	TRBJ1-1	CSVGTANTEAFF	TGCAGCGTTGGGACAGCCAACACTGAAGCTTTCTTT
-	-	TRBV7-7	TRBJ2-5	CASSRDHQETQYF	TGTGCTAGCAGCCGGGACCACCAAGAGACCCAGTACTTC
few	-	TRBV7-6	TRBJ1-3	CASSFQDAEPGNTIYF	TGTGCCAGCAGCTTTCAGGACGCAGAGCCTGGAAACACCATATATTTT
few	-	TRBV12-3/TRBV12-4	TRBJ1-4	CASNLRGHREKLFF	TGTGCCAGCAATTTAAGGGGCCATCGGGAAAAACTGTTTTTT
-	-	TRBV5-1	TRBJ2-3	CASSLSRADTQYF	TGCGCCAGCAGCTTATCCCGGGCAGATACGCAGTATTTT
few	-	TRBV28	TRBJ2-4	CASSRGKNIQYF	TGTGCCAGCAGCCGAGGCAAAAACATTCAGTACTTC
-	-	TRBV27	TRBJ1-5	CASSLRGFGNQPQHF	TGTGCCAGCAGTTTAAGAGGGTTCGGCAATCAGCCCCAGCATTTT
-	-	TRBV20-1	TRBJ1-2	CSATAGANYGYTF	TGCAGTGCTACGGCAGGAGCTAACTATGGCTACACCTTC
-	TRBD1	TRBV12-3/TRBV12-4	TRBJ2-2	CASSKTGVRTGELFF	TGTGCCAGCAGTAAGACAGGGGTGAGGACCGGGGAGCTGTTTTTT
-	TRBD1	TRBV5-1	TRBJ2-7	CASSPGQHSYEQYF	TGCGCCAGCAGCCCGGGACAGCACTCCTACGAGCAGTACTTC
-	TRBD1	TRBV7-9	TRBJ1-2	CASSLGGTGARGRWGYTF	TGTGCCAGCAGCTTAGGCGGGACAGGGGCCCGAGGAAGATGGGGCTACACCTTC
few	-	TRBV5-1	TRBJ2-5	CASSLEGLIQETQYF	TGCGCCAGCAGCTTAGAAGGACTGATACAAGAGACCCAGTACTTC
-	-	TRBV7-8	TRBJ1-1	CASSAYPGPVF	TGTGCCAGCAGCGCCTACCCAGGGCCGGTTTTT
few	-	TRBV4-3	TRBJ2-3	CASSQGGGTDTQYF	TGCGCCAGCAGCCAAGGAGGGGGCACAGATACGCAGTATTTT
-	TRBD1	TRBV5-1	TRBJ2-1	CASSLGDRQGWYNEQFF	TGCGCCAGCAGCTTGGGGGATCGACAGGGTTGGTACAATGAGCAGTTCTTC
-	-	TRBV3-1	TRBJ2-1	CASSLRLLVPYNEQFF	TGTGCCAGCAGCCTCCGCCTCCTTGTCCCTTACAATGAGCAGTTCTTC